This entry lists 9 T cell receptor beta chains sequenced from one sample in a study of lung T cells in sarcoidosis with Löfgren's syndrome. Each CDR3 protein gets one entry after TCRdb re-called the reads with MiXCR. The data hold approximately 3,100 distinct CDR3 sequences, with under 20% observed a single time. The material sequenced was CD4+ T cells from bronchoalveolar lavage. Receptors were obtained from a human donor with sarcoidosis (Löfgren's syndrome or another form), or a control subject (not recorded which).

This clonotype is judged medium-sized (0.01 to 0.1%). This chain uses TRBV3-1 with TRBJ1-1; no definite D call. The V gene lost 6 bases and the J gene lost 3 bases, with 8 bases spanning the gap. The V gene's germline CDR1 is LGHDT and CDR2 YNNKEL (reference sequence). This CDR3 has 12 residues. CDR3 nucleotide sequence: TGTGCCAGCAGTGCCACCGACACTGAAGCTTTCTTT. This gives the protein CASSATDTEAFF.

This clonotype was detected many times. The V call is TRBV19, the J call TRBJ2-3; D gene unclear. CDR1 is LNHDA, CDR2 SQIVND, per germline (reference sequence). The germline V and J ends were trimmed by 6 bases and 2 bases, with 3 bases remaining between them. The CDR3 totals 11 residues. The CDR3 DNA reads TGTGCCAGTAGGATCACAGATACGCAGTATTTT. It is translated as CASRITDTQYF.

This clonotype was observed a handful of times. This may arise from a read error, as a much more abundant clone is one base away. This CDR3 is missing its conserved last phenylalanine or tryptophan, likely due to a read error. The V and J genes are TRBV7-2 and TRBJ2-7, with D uncertain. V shed 1 base and J shed 6 bases, with 10 bases lying between them. The CDR3 totals 13 residues. Germline V gene data show CDR1 as SGHTA and CDR2 as FQGNSA. The chain's CDR3 is CASSLDASTEQYA. In nucleotides, the CDR3 is TGTGCCAGCAGCTTAGATGCTAGTACCGAGCAGTACGCC.

Within the sample, this clonotype is medium-sized. V is TRBV15 and J is TRBJ2-3; D call uncertain. CDR1 and CDR2 (germline): LNHNV, YYDKDF (reference sequence). The CDR3 is 12 residues long. With 0 bases removed from V and 8 bases from J, the gap between germline ends came to 6 bases. The CDR3 reads CATSRDRGTQYF. The CDR3 region has the DNA TGTGCCACCAGCAGAGATCGTGGTACGCAGTATTTT.

This clonotype was seen a handful of times. Given a much more abundant clone one base away, this may be a read error. The gene calls are TRBV5-4 and TRBJ1-6; D is unclear. The CDR3 has 14 residues. The V end was cut by 4 bases, the J end by 5 bases, with 10 bases between. Germline V CDR1 and CDR2: SGHNT, YYREEE (reference sequence). The DNA of the CDR3 is TGTGCCAGCAGCGTGGACGGGCATAATTCACCCCTCCACTTT. Translated, it gives CASSVDGHNSPLHF.

This clonotype is labeled as medium-sized. V gene TRBV2 combines with J gene TRBJ1-1; D is uncertain. There are 13 residues in the CDR3. V was cut by 5 bases and J by 0 bases, with 7 bases left in between. Germline CDR1 and CDR2: SNHLY and FYNNEI. CDR3: CASSLTVNTEAFF. The DNA for the CDR3 is TGTGCCAGCAGTTTAACAGTGAACACTGAAGCTTTCTTT.

This clonotype has a count of ten or more. The chain has TRBV20-1 and TRBJ1-2, with a weak D call TRBD1 (5 bases). Trimming removed 5 bases from V and 2 bases from J, with 9 bases in between. This CDR3 is built from 12 residues. Germline CDR1 DFQATT, CDR2 SNEGSKA (reference sequence). The CDR3 region has the DNA TGCAGTGCTGGGAACAGGAACTATGGCTACACCTTC. Amino acids: CSAGNRNYGYTF.

This clonotype is labeled medium-sized. The chain is built from TRBV4-2 and TRBJ2-4; 10 positions match TRBD2. This CDR3 comprises 18 residues. In germline, CDR1 is LGHNA, CDR2 YNFKEQ. With 0 bases clipped from V and 3 bases from J, the junction kept 8 bases outside the gene matches. DNA of the CDR3: TGTGCCAGCAGCCAAGATCCGGCGGGACTAGCGAGCAAAAACATTCAGTACTTC. This encodes CASSQDPAGLASKNIQYF.

The J gene is TRBJ1-6, the V gene TRBV25-1; 12 bases map to TRBD1. V gave up 8 bases and J gave up 10 bases; unmatched junction bases: 6. The V gene's germline CDR1 is MGHDK and CDR2 SYGVNS. The CDR3 runs 14 residues. The CDR3 DNA sequence: TGTGCCAGCGGCTTAGGGACAGGGGGCTCACCCCTCCACTTT. It is translated as CASGLGTGGSPLHF.